This TCR beta chain is drawn from a study of blood T cells in healthy people across ages. As concerns this clonotype: Its antigen is currently unknown.

For the second PCR, which ran for about 6 to 12 cycles, a sample-barcoded 5' primer and a J-beta primer mix were used. The yield of each sample was at least 3 million CDR3-containing paired-end reads. TCRdb called the 5' RACE reads again in MiXCR, with one record for every CDR3 protein. Of 1.5 million or so distinct CDR3 sequences listed, 35% to 45% are singletons. Findings and limits, study-wide: Whereas aged donors had fewer naive CD4+ cells, long-lived donors had more of them and higher diversity. Leaving the PBMCs unsorted stopped any conclusive comparison of naive versus antigen-experienced cells.

The authors isolated at least 7 million PBMCs per sample. Sequenced material: blood. The source of this sequence is a woman between 18 and 30 years old in good health.

This CDR3 is CASSRDSLYTF. CDR3 coding DNA: TGTGCCAGCAGCCGGGACAGCCTCTACACCTTC. The V call is TRBV28, the J call TRBJ1-2; 7 bases align to TRBD1. This CDR3 is 11 amino acids long. Germline-derived CDR1 and CDR2 are MDHEN and SYDVKM. V trimming: 6 bases; J trimming: 10 bases; junction bases outside the gene matches: 5.